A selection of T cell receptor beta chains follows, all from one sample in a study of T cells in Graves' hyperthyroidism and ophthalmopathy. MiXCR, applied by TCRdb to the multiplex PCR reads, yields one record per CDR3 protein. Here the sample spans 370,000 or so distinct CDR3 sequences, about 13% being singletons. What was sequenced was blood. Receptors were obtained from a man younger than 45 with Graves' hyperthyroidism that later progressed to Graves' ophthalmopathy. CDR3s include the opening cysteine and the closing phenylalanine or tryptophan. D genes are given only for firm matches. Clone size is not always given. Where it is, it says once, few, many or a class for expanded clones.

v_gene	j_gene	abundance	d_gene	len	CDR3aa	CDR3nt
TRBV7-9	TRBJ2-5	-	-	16	CASSFYVAPNQETQYF	TGTGCCAGCAGCTTTTACGTAGCGCCGAACCAAGAGACCCAGTACTTC
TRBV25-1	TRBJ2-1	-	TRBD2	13	CASGLAGGSEQFF	TGTGCCAGCGGGCTAGCGGGGGGATCTGAGCAGTTCTTC
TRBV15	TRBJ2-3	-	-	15	CATSRDWASTDTQYF	TGTGCCACCAGCAGAGATTGGGCTAGCACAGATACGCAGTATTTT
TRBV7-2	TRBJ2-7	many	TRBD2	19	CASSLVASGFRTRSYEQYF	TGTGCCAGCAGCTTAGTCGCTAGCGGGTTCCGTACCCGTTCCTACGAGCAGTACTTC
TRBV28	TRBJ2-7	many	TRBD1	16	CASSLWGGQGAREQYF	TGTGCCAGCAGTTTGTGGGGGGGACAGGGGGCGCGGGAGCAGTACTTC
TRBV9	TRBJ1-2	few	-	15	CASSPTRGPNYGYTF	TGTGCCAGCAGCCCTACCAGGGGCCCGAACTATGGCTACACCTTC
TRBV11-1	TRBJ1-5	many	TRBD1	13	CASSLDRGQPQHF	TGTGCCAGCAGTTTGGACAGGGGACAGCCCCAGCATTTT
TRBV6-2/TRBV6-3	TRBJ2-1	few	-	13	CASRRSANNEQFF	TGTGCCAGCAGGAGGAGTGCCAACAATGAGCAGTTCTTC
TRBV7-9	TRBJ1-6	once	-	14	CASSRPDSSSPLHF	TGTGCCAGCAGCCGACCGGACAGTAGCTCACCCCTCCACTTT
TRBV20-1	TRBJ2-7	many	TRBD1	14	CSARGAGGSYEQYF	TGCAGTGCTAGAGGTGCAGGGGGCTCCTACGAGCAGTACTTC
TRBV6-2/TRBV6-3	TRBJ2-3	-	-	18	CASSYSALGDDFSDTQYF	TGTGCCAGCAGTTACTCGGCCCTGGGGGACGACTTCTCAGATACGCAGTATTTT
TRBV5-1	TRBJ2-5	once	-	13	CASSLGLGETRYF	TGCGCCAGCAGCTTGGGTCTAGGGGAGACCCGGTACTTC
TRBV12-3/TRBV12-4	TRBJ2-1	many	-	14	CASSLAFEYNEQFF	TGTGCCAGCAGTTTAGCTTTCGAGTACAATGAGCAGTTCTTC
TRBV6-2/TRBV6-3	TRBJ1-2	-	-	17	CASSYPPSTGPNYGYTF	TGTGCCAGCAGTTACCCACCTTCGACAGGACCCAACTATGGCTACACCTTC
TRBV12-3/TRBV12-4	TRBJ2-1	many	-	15	CASSSYLTVPGEQFF	TGTGCCAGCAGTTCGTACCTCACTGTGCCCGGTGAGCAGTTCTTC